This TCR beta chain was captured in a study of shared clonotypes between healthy human individuals. General study points: Estimated richness was generally greater in naive than memory subsets. In the sorted subsets, rarefaction showed sequencing was incomplete despite large depth. The small donor group covered limited genetic and exposure diversity.

V gave up 4 bases and J gave up 1 base; unmatched junction bases: 1. This CDR3 region has 14 residues. The germline CDR1 and CDR2 sequences are SGHAT and FQNNGV. Naive CD8 cells comprised CD45RO-negative, CCR7-positively selected cells, excluding terminally differentiated effector memory CD45RA+ cells. Sequenced by immunoSEQ multiplex PCR; TCRdb stores in-frame clones only, minus some. The sample records about 2.2 million clones, around 93% being singletons. Note on this clone: Its antigen is undetermined. The sample has other DNA sequences that encode this CDR3 too.

This TCR was recovered from a man younger than 35 in good health. Some clones in this sample may be carry-over from other donors' samples. V usage is TRBV11-2 and J usage is TRBJ2-3; 8 bases are a match to TRBD2. Specimen: naive CD8+ T cells from PBMCs. This CDR3 is CASSSREGTDTQYF. DNA of the CDR3: TGTGCCAGCAGCTCGCGGGAGGGCACAGATACGCAGTATTTT.